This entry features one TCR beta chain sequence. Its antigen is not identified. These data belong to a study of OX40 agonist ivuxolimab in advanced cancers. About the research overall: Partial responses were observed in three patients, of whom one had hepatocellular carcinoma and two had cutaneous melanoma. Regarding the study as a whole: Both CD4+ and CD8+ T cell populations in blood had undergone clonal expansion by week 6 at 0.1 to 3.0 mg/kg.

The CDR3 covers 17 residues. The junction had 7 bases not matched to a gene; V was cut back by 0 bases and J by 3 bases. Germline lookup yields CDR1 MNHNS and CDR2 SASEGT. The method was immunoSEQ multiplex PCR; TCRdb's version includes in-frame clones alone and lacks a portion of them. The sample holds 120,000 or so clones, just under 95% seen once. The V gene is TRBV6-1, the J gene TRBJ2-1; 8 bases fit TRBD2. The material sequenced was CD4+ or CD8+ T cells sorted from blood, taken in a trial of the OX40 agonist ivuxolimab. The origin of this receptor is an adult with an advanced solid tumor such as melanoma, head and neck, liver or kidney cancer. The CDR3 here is CASSEARASGYYNEQFF. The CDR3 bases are TGTGCCAGCAGTGAAGCTAGGGCTAGCGGGTACTACAATGAGCAGTTCTTC.